The clone carrying this T cell receptor beta chain was found a few times. This specimen comes from a study of blood T cell repertoires in COVID-19. Trimming pared 1 base from V and 4 bases from J, leaving 13 bases between. The germline CDR1 and CDR2 sequences are SEHNR and FQNEAQ (reference sequence). This CDR3 is 15 amino acids long. Clones were sequenced by immunoSEQ multiplex PCR, and TCRdb holds only the in-frame ones, with some missing. Among about 48,000 clones listed, 90% were seen once. The chain combines TRBV7-9 with TRBJ1-1; no definite D call. The receptor comes from a man between 70 and 80 years old with acute or convalescent COVID-19. Sequences were obtained from peripheral blood. Here the CDR3 reads CASSLEAGSSTEAFF. CDR3 sequence (DNA): TGTGCCAGCAGCTTAGAGGCAGGTTCCAGCACTGAAGCTTTCTTT.